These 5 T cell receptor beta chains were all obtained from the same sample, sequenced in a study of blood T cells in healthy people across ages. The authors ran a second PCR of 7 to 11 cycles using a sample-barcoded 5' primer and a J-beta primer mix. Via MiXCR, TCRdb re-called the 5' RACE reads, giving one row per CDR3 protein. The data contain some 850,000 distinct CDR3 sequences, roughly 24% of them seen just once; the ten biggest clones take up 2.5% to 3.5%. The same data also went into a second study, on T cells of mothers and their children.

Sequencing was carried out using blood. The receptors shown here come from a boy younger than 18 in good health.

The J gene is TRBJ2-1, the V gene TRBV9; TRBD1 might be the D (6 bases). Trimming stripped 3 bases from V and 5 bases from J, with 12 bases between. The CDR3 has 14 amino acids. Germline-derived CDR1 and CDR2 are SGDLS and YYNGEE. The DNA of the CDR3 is TGTGCCAGCAGCGCTAGGGACAACGACAATGAGCAGTTCTTC. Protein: CASSARDNDNEQFF.

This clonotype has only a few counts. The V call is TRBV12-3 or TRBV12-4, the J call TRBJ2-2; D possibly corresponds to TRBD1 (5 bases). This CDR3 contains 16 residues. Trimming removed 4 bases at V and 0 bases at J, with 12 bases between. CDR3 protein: CASSSPQGANTGELFF. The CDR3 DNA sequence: TGTGCCAGCAGTTCCCCCCAGGGCGCGAACACCGGGGAGCTGTTTTTT.

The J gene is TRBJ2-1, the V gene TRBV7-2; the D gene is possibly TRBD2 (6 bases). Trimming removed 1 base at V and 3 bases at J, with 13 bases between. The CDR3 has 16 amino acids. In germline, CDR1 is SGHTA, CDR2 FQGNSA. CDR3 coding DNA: TGTGCCAGCAGCTTAGATAGCGGTTTCGTCTACAATGAGCAGTTCTTC. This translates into CASSLDSGFVYNEQFF.

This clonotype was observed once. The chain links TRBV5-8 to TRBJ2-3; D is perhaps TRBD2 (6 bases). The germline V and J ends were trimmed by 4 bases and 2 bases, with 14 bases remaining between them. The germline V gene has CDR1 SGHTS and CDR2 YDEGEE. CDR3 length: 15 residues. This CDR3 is CASSPGLEATDTQYF. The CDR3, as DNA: TGTGCCAGCAGCCCGGGACTCGAGGCCACAGATACGCAGTATTTT.

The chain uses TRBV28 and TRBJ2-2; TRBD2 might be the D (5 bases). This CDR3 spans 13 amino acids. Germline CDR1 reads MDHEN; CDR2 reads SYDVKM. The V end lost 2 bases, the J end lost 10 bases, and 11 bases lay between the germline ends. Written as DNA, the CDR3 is TGTGCCAGCAGTTTACTCGGGGAGCCGGAGCTGTTTTTT. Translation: CASSLLGEPELFF.